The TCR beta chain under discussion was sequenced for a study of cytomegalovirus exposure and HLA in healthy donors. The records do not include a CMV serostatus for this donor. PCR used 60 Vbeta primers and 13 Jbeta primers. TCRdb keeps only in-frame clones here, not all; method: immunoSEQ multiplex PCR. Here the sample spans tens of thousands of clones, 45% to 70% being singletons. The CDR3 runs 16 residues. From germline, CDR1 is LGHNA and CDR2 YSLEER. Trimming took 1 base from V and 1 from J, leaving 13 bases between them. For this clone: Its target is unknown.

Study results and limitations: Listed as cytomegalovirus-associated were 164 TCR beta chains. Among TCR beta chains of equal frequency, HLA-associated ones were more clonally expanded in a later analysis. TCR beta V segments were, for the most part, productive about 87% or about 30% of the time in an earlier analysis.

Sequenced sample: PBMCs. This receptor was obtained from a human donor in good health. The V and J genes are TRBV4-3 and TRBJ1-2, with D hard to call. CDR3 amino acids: CASSQGRARLNYGYTF. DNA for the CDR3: TGCGCCAGCAGCCAAGGGAGAGCGCGTCTTAACTATGGCTACACCTTC.